This note documents a single T cell receptor (beta chain) sequence. It has no known antigen specificity. No base quality values were provided; no much bigger clone lies one nucleotide off. Synthetic TCR analog templates were spiked into each PCR to estimate absolute template abundance from read counts. The immunoSEQ assay was used to amplify TCRbeta CDR3 regions from genomic DNA with bias-controlled V and J gene primers. Sequencing of rearranged TCRbeta segments was done at approximately 20X coverage. The authors' pipeline ran thus. Sequencing errors were corrected by clustering, and CDR3s were annotated against IMGT so that V, D and J genes could be assigned. Downstream analyses used only productive TCRbeta rearrangements, leaving out any out-of-frame or stop-codon sequences. To compute clonality, Shannon entropy was normalized by the log of the number of unique productive sequences and then subtracted from one. Clones differing between time points or between blood and tumor were identified by Fisher's exact test with Benjamini-Hochberg correction at adjusted p below 0.01. TCRdb limited this immuneACCESS table to in-frame rearrangements with V and J called. A share of clones is missing; checked studies link under half to unresolved V genes, and the rest is unexplained. The DNA was the basis for D and trimming; V, J and clone size are from that table. This sample holds fewer than 50,000 clones; 75% to 95% were observed only once. The top ten clones comprise roughly 7.6% of the sample.

The source of the sample is a study of PD-L1 blockade in urothelial cancer (TCRdb year 2017). General notes on the study: Every patient began therapy at some point between 2013 and 2015 and was given atezolizumab 1,200 mg intravenously every 3 weeks. About nine tenths of the roughly 29 patients were identified as males with urothelial cancer of bladder origin, and a prior smoking history was reported by 18 of 29 patients. Patients had an ECOG performance status of 0 or 1 and had received between 0 and 3 prior chemotherapy regimens. Blood samples were analyzed at 3 weeks after treatment start (second dose) and at 6 weeks after treatment start. Blood samples gave median yields of around 140,000 T cells and tens of thousands of unique TCRs, along with a median clonality of 0.080. Somatic, immune and clinical correlates of response to PD-L1 blockade with atezolizumab in urothelial cancer were the focus of an exploratory multi-omic analysis. Pretreatment tumor samples, along with matched peripheral blood serially collected before and after atezolizumab treatment, were subjected to TCR sequencing. Durable clinical benefit meant progression-free survival longer than 6 months, and TCR features were also tested against progression-free and overall survival. Whole exome sequencing and RNA sequencing of pretreatment tumors were performed alongside TCR sequencing in the same patients. Durable clinical benefit was achieved by nine patients and was not achieved by 20 patients. Under 30 patients had pretreatment blood TCR-seq, around 24 had at least one posttreatment blood collection, and around 24 had tumor TCR-seq. The study at large found these results: Because the sample size was small (n of about 30) and many exploratory analyses were performed, the results are intended to be hypothesis-generating. Improved progression-free and overall survival was associated with having pretreatment peripheral blood TCR clonality below the median. Greater expansion of tumor-associated TCR clones in peripheral blood 3 weeks after the start of treatment was observed in patients with durable benefit (n of about 20, p = 0.022).

Taken from cysteine to phenylalanine, the CDR3 has 16 residues. Just CDR3 DNA is preserved here, 48 bases in frame from base 1. Between the V and J ends, shortened by 3 bases and 0 bases respectively, the junction contains 14 bases. The germline V gene provides CDR1 KGHSH and CDR2 LQKENI. The cohort included 29 patients with locally advanced or metastatic urothelial carcinoma who were treated at Memorial Sloan Kettering on a trial protocol. Peripheral blood mononuclear cells were collected pretreatment and during treatment, at between 1 and 8 total time points per patient. The Qiagen DNeasy Blood extraction kit was used to purify genomic DNA from total PBMCs and from tumor samples. PBMCs were collected pretreatment and during treatment and were isolated and stored as previously described.

The specimen comprised PBMCs, sampled around atezolizumab (anti-PD-L1) treatment. The origin of this receptor is a man between 65 and 85 years old with urothelial cancer. In this chain, TRBV18 is recombined with TRBJ1-1; the D gene is possibly TRBD1, with 6 bases matching. At the DNA level, the sequence is TGTGCCAGCTCACCCACAGGGATTTCGATGAACACTGAAGCTTTCTTT. This encodes CASSPTGISMNTEAFF. The entire variable domain, with the stretches around the CDR3 drawn from the reference TRBV18 and TRBJ1-1 proteins, is NAGVMQNPRHLVRRRGQEARLRCSPMKGHSHVYWYRQLPEEGLKFMVYLQKENIIDESGMPKERFSAEFPKEGPSILRIQQVVRGDSAAYFCASSPTGISMNTEAFFGQGTRLTVV.